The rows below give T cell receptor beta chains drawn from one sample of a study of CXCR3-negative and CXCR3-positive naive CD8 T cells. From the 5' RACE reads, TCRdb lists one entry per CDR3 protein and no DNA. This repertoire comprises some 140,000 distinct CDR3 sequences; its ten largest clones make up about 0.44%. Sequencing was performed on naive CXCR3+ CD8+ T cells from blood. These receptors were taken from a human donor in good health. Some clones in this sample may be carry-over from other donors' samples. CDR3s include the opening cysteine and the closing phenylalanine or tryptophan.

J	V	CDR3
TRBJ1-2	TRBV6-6	CASSYSMTPGVGYTF
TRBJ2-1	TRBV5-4	CASSLEGNEQFF
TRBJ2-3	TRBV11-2	CASSLEYYGGTDTQYF
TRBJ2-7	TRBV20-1	CSARGVVAGGSYEQYF
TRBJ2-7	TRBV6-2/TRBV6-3	CASSYSARMGSPEQYF
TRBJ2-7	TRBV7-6	CASSLMTFGAHGDHEQYF
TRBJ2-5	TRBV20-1	CSASRALAGETQYF
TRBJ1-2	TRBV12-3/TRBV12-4	CASSVAGTANYGYTF
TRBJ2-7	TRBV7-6	CASSSAMDSRSYEQYF
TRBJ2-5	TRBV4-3	CASSQAGTGGSETQYF
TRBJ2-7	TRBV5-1	CASSLVGSGQGLYEQYF
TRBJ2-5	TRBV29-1	CSVESLPSIGFQETQYF
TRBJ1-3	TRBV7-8	CASRDAWNTIYF
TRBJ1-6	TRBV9	CASSARGDNSPLHF
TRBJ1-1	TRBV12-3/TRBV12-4	CASSLPENTEAFF
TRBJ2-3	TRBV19	CASSLRGPSTDTQYF
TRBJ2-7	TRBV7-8	CASSRDPSYEQYF
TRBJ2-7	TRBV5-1	CASSFVDQGYEQYF
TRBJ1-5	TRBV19	CASSIQGWGNQPQHF
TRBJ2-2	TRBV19	CASSISSGRARTGELFF
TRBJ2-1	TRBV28	CASSQRPGQYNEQFF
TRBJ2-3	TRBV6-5	CASSYGGLAGVSVAADTQYF
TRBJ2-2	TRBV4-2	CASSHAPGANTGELFF
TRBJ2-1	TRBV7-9	CASSLGASAYNEQFF
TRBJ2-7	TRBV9	CASSVAHGEFYEQYF
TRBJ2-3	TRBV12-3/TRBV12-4	CASRPTGTDTQYF
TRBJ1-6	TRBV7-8	CASSLWQAGGMTSPLHF
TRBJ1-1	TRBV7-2	CASSLYHGHTEAFF
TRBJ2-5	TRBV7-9	CASTRPIGLGETQYF
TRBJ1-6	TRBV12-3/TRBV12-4	CASSLKEGTPLHF
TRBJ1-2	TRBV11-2	CASSSLGRNYGYTF
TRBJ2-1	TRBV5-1	CASSSPSGGALEQFF
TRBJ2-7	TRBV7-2	CASGPTGDEQYF
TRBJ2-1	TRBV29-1	CSVEGLVVPDEQFF
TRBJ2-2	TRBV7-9	CASSSKDRGFSGELFF
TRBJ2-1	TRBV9	CASSVEAGDSYNEQFF
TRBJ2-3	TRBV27	CASSFVGGRGTQYF
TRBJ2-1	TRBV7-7	CASSLGTGDEQFF
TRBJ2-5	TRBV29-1	CSVETAGGQETQYF
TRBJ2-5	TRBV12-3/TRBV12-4	CASSSGAGGSQETQYF
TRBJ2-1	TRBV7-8	CASSPILGVWNEQFF
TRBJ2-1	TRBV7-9	CASSDLGDEQFF